This T cell receptor beta chain was observed in a study of T cells expressing NK-cell markers. Study-level information: Sequenced donors, eight in total, included seven who were HCMV-seropositive and one who was seronegative. General study findings and limits: The CD3+CD56-NKG2C+ fraction of a few donors was also led by these clonotypes. The contribution of dominant NKG2C+ clonotypes to CD8+ T cells in roughly 6 donors was about 1.0-8%.

Germline V gene sequence: CDR1 DFQATT, CDR2 SNEGSKA (reference sequence). This CDR3 is 12 amino acids long. Concerning this clonotype: Its target is unknown.

Reprocessing the 5' RACE reads, TCRdb reports a single entry for every CDR3 protein and omits DNA. This sample's table has 500,000 to 700,000 distinct CDR3 sequences. This TCR was sampled from a man aged 18 to 30 in good health. The gene calls are TRBV20-1 and TRBJ1-2; the D gene TCRdb calls, TRBD1, cannot be checked with no DNA. The sequencing sample was made of blood T cells: a sorted CD56 or NKG2C T cell subset, CD4+ or CD8+ T cells, or bulk PBMC T cells (not recorded which). CDR3 in amino acids: CSAKTGFGGYTF.